A single sample is the source of the 14 T cell receptor beta chains below, sequenced in a study of beta chain features in type 1 diabetes. Study-wide results and caveats: Across all four CD4+ subsets, people with type 1 diabetes showed modestly shorter TCRB CDR3s.

TCRB transcripts that were expressed got sequenced, as all of the isolated RNA had been reverse transcribed. Generated by immunoSEQ multiplex PCR, the TCRdb table keeps only in-frame clones and is missing some. Of about 27,000 clones detected, less than 60% appear once; the ten largest clones hold around 1.6%. The antigens of these receptors remain unknown. The specimen was Tregs from blood. The source is a woman under 30 with type 1 diabetes.

The rearrangement uses TRBV7-8 and TRBJ2-1, with D hard to call. This CDR3 has 14 amino acids. Germline V gene lookup returns CDR1 SGHVS and CDR2 FQNEAQ. V was cut by 1 base and J by 1 base, with 5 bases left in between. As DNA, the CDR3 is TGTGCCAGCAGCTTAGTCTCGTCCTACAATGAGCAGTTCTTC. Its translation is CASSLVSSYNEQFF.

This chain uses TRBV9 with TRBJ2-1, with 10 nucleotides matching TRBD1. V dropped 2 bases and J dropped 5; count of bases not matched to a gene: 7. The CDR3 is made up of 16 amino acids. CDR1 SGDLS and CDR2 YYNGEE come from the germline V gene. The DNA for the CDR3 is TGTGCCAGCAGCGTCGGGTCGGGACAGGGGAACAATGAGCAGTTCTTC. Protein sequence: CASSVGSGQGNNEQFF.

The chain carries TRBV9 and TRBJ2-1; 11 nucleotides align to TRBD2. Germline V gives CDR1 SGDLS, CDR2 YYNGEE. Germline trimming cut 5 bases from V and 10 bases from J; bases unmatched to any gene: 8. This CDR3 comprises 14 residues. CDR3 amino acids: CASREGLAVGEQFF. CDR3 coding DNA: TGTGCCAGCAGGGAGGGACTAGCGGTCGGAGAGCAGTTCTTC. Filled out from reference TRBV9 and TRBJ2-1, the complete variable domain reads DSGVTQTPKHLITATGQRVTLRCSPRSGDLSVYWYQQSLDQGLQFLIQYYNGEERAKGNILERFSAQQFPDLHSELNLSSLELGDSALYFCASREGLAVGEQFFGPGTRLTVL.

This sequence joins TRBV27 and TRBJ1-1; D not certain. Trimming left V 4 bases short and J 1 base short, with 7 bases between. Germline V gene sequence: CDR1 MNHEY, CDR2 SMNVEV (reference sequence). This CDR3 contains 13 residues. The CDR3: CASSSPGNTEAFF. In nucleotides, the CDR3 is TGTGCCAGCAGTTCCCCAGGGAACACTGAAGCTTTCTTT.

The genes are TRBV19 and TRBJ2-2, with D tentatively TRBD1 (5 bases). V dropped 2 bases and J dropped 3 bases, with 13 bases sitting between them. The CDR3 totals 16 residues. Germline V gene sequence: CDR1 LNHDA, CDR2 SQIVND (reference sequence). CDR3 DNA: TGTGCCAGTAGTATAATTTATGCAGGGCACACCGGGGAGCTGTTTTTT. The encoded protein is CASSIIYAGHTGELFF.

A word on this clone: The limits of the CDR3 on the DNA are not certain, so only TCRdb's listed CDR3 is given. This chain connects TRBV7-9 to TRBJ2-1; the D segment call TRBD2 is taken from the table without a DNA check. A total of 17 residues make up the CDR3, ends included. The germline CDR1 and CDR2 sequences are SEHNR and FQNEAQ (reference sequence). CDR3 sequence: CASSVGQGTSGSRNEFF.

This clone was observed a handful of times. The chain links TRBV30 to TRBJ1-6; unclear D gene. The germline gives CDR1 GTSNPN, CDR2 SVGIG (reference sequence). The CDR3 consists of 14 residues. The ends were cut back, 3 bases at V and 8 bases at J, with 14 bases in the middle. CDR3 in DNA: TGTGCCTGGAGCATTGACGGGTCTTATTCACCCCTCCACTTT. Its protein product is CAWSIDGSYSPLHF.

V gene TRBV6-1 combines with J gene TRBJ2-7; D possibly corresponds to TRBD2 (6 bases). Germline CDR1 and CDR2: MNHNS and SASEGT. The CDR3 consists of 15 residues. V shed 6 bases and J shed 0 bases, with 15 bases lying between them. The CDR3 bases are TGTGCCAGCAGGATGGGACGGGAGAGCTCCTACGAGCAGTACTTC. Translation gives CASRMGRESSYEQYF.

The chain joins TRBV7-3 to TRBJ1-1, with D possibly being TRBD1 (6 bases). CDR1 and CDR2 (germline): SGHTA, FQGTGA. The ends were cut back, 5 bases at V and 0 bases at J, with 13 bases in the middle. CDR3 length: 15 residues. CDR3 amino acids: CASSRTGIVNTEAFF. The DNA of the CDR3 is TGTGCCAGCAGCCGTACAGGGATCGTGAACACTGAAGCTTTCTTT.

The V call is TRBV6-5, the J call TRBJ1-2; 9 bases line up with TRBD1. The CDR3 is 13 residues long. The germline gives CDR1 MNHEY, CDR2 SVGAGI. The ends lost 6 bases at V and 5 bases at J; junction bases unmatched: 4. Here the CDR3 DNA reads TGTGCCAGCAGAACAGGGGGCGGGTATGGCTACACCTTC. Amino acids: CASRTGGGYGYTF.

The chain links TRBV2 to TRBJ2-7; D perhaps matches TRBD2 (5 bases). The CDR3 loop spans 13 amino acids. Trimming removed 5 bases at V and 5 bases at J, with 13 bases between. CDR1 SNHLY and CDR2 FYNNEI come from the germline V gene. The CDR3 DNA sequence: TGTGCCAGCAGTTTTACTAGTTCCCACGAGCAGTACGTC. Translation gives CASSFTSSHEQYV.

In its sample, this clone was seen a few times. The chain employs TRBV30 and TRBJ2-3, with D maybe TRBD1 (6 bases). With 4 bases removed from V and 0 bases from J, the gap between germline ends came to 11 bases. Germline loops: CDR1 GTSNPN, CDR2 SVGIG (reference sequence). This CDR3 is 14 amino acids long. CDR3 protein: CAWMQGFSTDTQYF. The CDR3 coding sequence is TGTGCCTGGATGCAGGGGTTCAGCACAGATACGCAGTATTTT.

The chain links TRBV7-3 to TRBJ2-3, with a possible D match to TRBD1 (5 bases). This CDR3 contains 13 residues. Germline lookup yields CDR1 SGHTA and CDR2 FQGTGA. Trimming pared 5 bases from V and 6 bases from J, leaving 12 bases between. CDR3 residues: CASSLSKGDTQYF. In nucleotides, the CDR3 is TGTGCCAGCAGCCTTTCTAAGGGGGATACGCAGTATTTT. The full variable domain, in which reference TRBV7-3 and TRBJ2-3 provide the parts outside the CDR3, is GAGVSQTPSNKVTEKGKYVELRCDPISGHTALYWYRQSLGQGPEFLIYFQGTGAADDSGLPNDRFFAVRPEGSVSTLKIQRTERGDSAVYLCASSLSKGDTQYFGPGTRLTVL.

The chain is built from TRBV2 and TRBJ2-5, with 9 bases fitting TRBD1. Germline V gene data show CDR1 as SNHLY and CDR2 as FYNNEI. V lost 5 bases to trimming and J lost 5 bases; unmatched junction nucleotides: 3. The CDR3 spans 13 residues. The CDR3, as DNA: TGTGCCAGCAGTTTCGGACAGGGGGAGACCCAGTACTTC. This gives the protein CASSFGQGETQYF.